Below are 9 T cell receptor beta chains sequenced from a single sample in a study of blood T cell repertoires in COVID-19. Assay used: immunoSEQ multiplex PCR; TCRdb lists only in-frame clones, some missing. Of about 250,000 clones listed, over 75% were seen once; the top ten hold roughly 8%. Sequencing was done on a sample of peripheral blood. The receptors stem from a woman aged 80 or over with acute or convalescent COVID-19.

The chain has TRBV7-7 and TRBJ2-2, with D maybe TRBD1 (6 bases). Germline V gene data show CDR1 as SSHAT and CDR2 as FNYEAQ (reference sequence). Trimming left V 3 bases short and J 0 bases short, with 8 bases between. The CDR3 has 15 residues. Here the CDR3 reads CASSLDSSNTGELFF. CDR3 in DNA: TGTGCCAGCAGCTTGGACAGCTCGAACACCGGGGAGCTGTTTTTT.

The V and J genes are TRBV6-6 and TRBJ1-5, with 10 bases aligning to TRBD1. CDR3 length: 16 residues. Unmatched junction bases numbered 5, after V lost 6 bases and J lost 0 bases. In germline, CDR1 is MNHNY, CDR2 SVGAGI (reference sequence). CDR3 amino acids: CASRRTGGSSNQPQHF. The CDR3 region has the DNA TGTGCCAGCAGACGGACAGGGGGGTCTAGCAATCAGCCCCAGCATTTT.

V and J are TRBV6-5 and TRBJ2-7, with D perhaps matching TRBD2 (7 bases). Germline V gene lookup returns CDR1 MNHEY and CDR2 SVGAGI. The CDR3 length is 16 residues. Deletions cut 2 bases from V and 1 base from J, with 15 bases between. The CDR3 sequence is CASSYGGERGSYEQYF. CDR3 sequence (DNA): TGTGCCAGCAGTTACGGGGGGGAGAGGGGGTCCTACGAGCAGTACTTC.

This chain uses TRBV3-1 (or the pseudogene TRBV3-2) with TRBJ2-3; unclear D gene. The V gene lost 4 bases and the J gene lost 9 bases, with 14 bases spanning the gap. Germline V gene sequence: CDR1 LGHDT, CDR2 YNNKEL (reference sequence). This CDR3 contains 13 residues. This chain's CDR3 is CASSPKAVWTQYF. The CDR3 nucleotides are TGTGCCAGCAGCCCCAAGGCGGTATGGACGCAGTATTTT.

The chain is built from TRBV4-2 and TRBJ2-1, with D unresolved. Germline-derived CDR1 and CDR2 are LGHNA and YNFKEQ. The germline V and J ends were trimmed by 1 base and 0 bases, with 13 bases remaining between them. The CDR3 is made up of 17 amino acids. The CDR3 DNA is TGTGCCAGCAGCCAAGTCCCCAACCCGAGCTCCTACAATGAGCAGTTCTTC. It codes for CASSQVPNPSSYNEQFF.

The chain has TRBV11-2 and TRBJ1-1; D gene unclear. The germline V gene encodes CDR1 SGHAT and CDR2 FQNNGV. The CDR3 consists of 13 residues. V shed 5 bases and J shed 1 base, with 8 bases lying between them. In nucleotides, the CDR3 is TGTGCCAGCAGCCCCGGGTCGAACACTGAAGCTTTCTTT. This translates into CASSPGSNTEAFF.

This clone was picked up one time. This rearrangement joins TRBV7-9 to TRBJ1-3; D ambiguous. Trimming shortened V by 8 bases and J by 4 bases, and 12 bases separated the two germline ends. This CDR3 is 13 amino acids long. The germline V gene has CDR1 SEHNR and CDR2 FQNEAQ (reference sequence). The CDR3 DNA is TGTGCCAGCTTACGGGGATCCGGAAACACCATATATTTT. The encoded protein is CASLRGSGNTIYF. Filled out from reference TRBV7-9 and TRBJ1-3, the complete variable domain reads DTGVSQNPRHKITKRGQNVTFRCDPISEHNRLYWYRQTLGQGPEFLTYFQNEAQLEKSRLLSDRFSAERPKGSFSTLEIQRTEQGDSAMYLCASLRGSGNTIYFGEGSWLTVV.

V and J are TRBV7-2 and TRBJ1-2; TRBD1 is a possible D gene (5 bases). Germline values: CDR1 SGHTA, CDR2 FQGNSA. Trimming took 8 bases from V and 4 from J, leaving 14 bases between them. The CDR3 runs to 13 residues. For the CDR3, the DNA is TGTGCCAGCTCAGCTGCAGGGTTCTATGGCTACACCTTC. Its translation is CASSAAGFYGYTF. The full variable domain, with the rest looked up from reference TRBV7-2 and TRBJ1-2, is GAGVSQSPSNKVTEKGKDVELRCDPISGHTALYWYRQSLGQGLEFLIYFQGNSAPDKSGLPSDRFSAERTGGSVSTLTIQRTQQEDSAVYLCASSAAGFYGYTFGSGTRLTVV.

The chain recombines TRBV3-1 (or the pseudogene TRBV3-2) with TRBJ1-2; D is possibly TRBD1 (5 bases). Trimming took 3 bases from V and 1 from J, leaving 12 bases between them. Germline V lookup: CDR1 LGHDT, CDR2 YNNKEL (reference sequence). The CDR3 contains 15 residues. The CDR3 is CASSHRRGGNYGYTF. CDR3 DNA sequence: TGTGCCAGCAGCCATAGGCGGGGGGGTAACTATGGCTACACCTTC.